Listed below are T cell receptor beta chains from one sample, sequenced in a study of blood T cell repertoires in COVID-19. Measured with immunoSEQ multiplex PCR; TCRdb has only the in-frame clones, and not every one. The sample includes approximately 100,000 clones, roughly 72% seen only once; the top ten take about 6%. Sequencing was carried out using peripheral blood. The receptors come from a man at least 80 years old with acute or convalescent COVID-19. CDR3s include the opening cysteine and the closing phenylalanine or tryptophan. D genes are given only for firm matches. Rows give clone size only sometimes, using once, few, many, or a class for an expanded clone.

D gene,J gene,clone size,V gene,CDR3 DNA,CDR3 protein
-,TRBJ1-5,-,TRBV29-1,TGCAGCGTTGGGGCAGGTAATCAGCCCCAGCATTTT,CSVGAGNQPQHF
-,TRBJ1-5,many,TRBV14,TGTGCCAGCAGCCAAGTCACCGGGCAGCCCCAGCATTTT,CASSQVTGQPQHF
-,TRBJ1-1,-,TRBV19,TGTGCCACGACTAGGGAACTCTTCACTGAAGCTTTCTTT,CATTRELFTEAFF
-,TRBJ2-1,-,TRBV7-9,TGTGCCAGGTTCCAGGAGGTCTACAATGAGCAGTTCTTC,CARFQEVYNEQFF
-,TRBJ2-7,-,TRBV15,TGTGCCACCAGCAGAGGAGCAGAGCAGTACTTC,CATSRGAEQYF
-,TRBJ2-1,-,TRBV28,TGTGCCAGCAGTTCCCCATCTAGGTATGAGCAGTTCTTC,CASSSPSRYEQFF
-,TRBJ2-1,-,TRBV28,TGTGCCAGCAGTTTGCTTAGCTCCTACAATGAGCAGTTCTTC,CASSLLSSYNEQFF
-,TRBJ2-2,-,TRBV28,TGTGCCAGCAGTTTGGGCGGGATTGCCCGCGGGGAGCTGTTTTTT,CASSLGGIARGELFF
-,TRBJ2-1,-,TRBV24-1,TGTGCCACCAGTGATTCGGCAGCGTACAATGAGCAGTTCTTC,CATSDSAAYNEQFF
-,TRBJ1-3,once,TRBV27,TGTGCCAGCAGGGGACTCGCCTCTGGAAACACCATATATTTT,CASRGLASGNTIYF
TRBD1,TRBJ2-7,-,TRBV4-3,TGCGCCAGCAGCCGAGGATTCAAGGGACAGGGAACCTACGAGCAGTACTTC,CASSRGFKGQGTYEQYF
-,TRBJ1-3,few,TRBV6-1,TGTGCCAGCAGTGAAGTGAGGGTGGCAGGAAACACCATATATTTT,CASSEVRVAGNTIYF
-,TRBJ2-7,-,TRBV7-9,TGTGCCAGCAGCGCCACGACGGGGTACTACGAGCAGTACTTC,CASSATTGYYEQYF
-,TRBJ1-6,-,TRBV30,TGTGCCTGGAGTGTACAGGAAAACGCACCCCTCCACTTT,CAWSVQENAPLHF
-,TRBJ1-1,-,TRBV5-1,TGCGCCAGCAGCTCTGGCGGGGGAGAGGGCACTGAAGCTTTCTTT,CASSSGGGEGTEAFF
TRBD1,TRBJ1-2,-,TRBV28,TGTGCCAGCAGACCTCACCGACAGGGAAGAGGCTACACCTTC,CASRPHRQGRGYTF
-,TRBJ2-3,-,TRBV24-1,TGTGCCACCAGTGATCCGACCCTCTCGGGAGATACGCAGTATTTT,CATSDPTLSGDTQYF
TRBD2,TRBJ2-3,-,TRBV28,TGTGCCAGCAGTTCTGAGCGGGAGGTTCCAGATACGCAGTATTTT,CASSSEREVPDTQYF
-,TRBJ2-7,-,TRBV10-3,TGTGCCATCAGTGAAGGCGGGCAGGAGCAGTACTTC,CAISEGGQEQYF
TRBD1,TRBJ2-7,-,TRBV19,TGTGCCAGTAGTACTCGGACAGGACGGGCCTACGAGCAGTACTTC,CASSTRTGRAYEQYF
TRBD1,TRBJ2-1,-,TRBV9,TGTGCCAGCAGCGATGGACAGGGCTCCTACAATGAGCAGTTCTTC,CASSDGQGSYNEQFF
-,TRBJ2-3,many,TRBV7-3,TGTGCCAGCAGCTCAGGCGGGAGCACAGATACGCAGTATTTT,CASSSGGSTDTQYF
-,TRBJ2-4,-,TRBV7-8,TGTGCCAGCAGCCGCCCTTTTGAAAACATTCAGTACTTC,CASSRPFENIQYF
TRBD2,TRBJ2-7,-,TRBV6-2/TRBV6-3,TGTGCCAGCCGCCGGACTAGCGTCTCTCGGGAGCAGTACTTC,CASRRTSVSREQYF
TRBD1,TRBJ1-5,-,TRBV28,TGTGCCAGCAGTCCCACAGGGACAGGGAATCAGCCCCAGCATTTT,CASSPTGTGNQPQHF
TRBD1,TRBJ1-2,few,TRBV20-1,TGCAGTACCGACAGGGCTTGGGGCTACACCTTC,CSTDRAWGYTF
-,TRBJ2-7,-,TRBV27,TGTGCCAGCAGTGGTGTGGGCATCGAGCAGTACTTC,CASSGVGIEQYF
TRBD2,TRBJ2-3,-,TRBV11-2,TGTGCCAGCAGCTTGGGGACTAGCGGGAGCAATACGCAGTATTTT,CASSLGTSGSNTQYF
-,TRBJ1-1,-,TRBV9,TGTGCCAGCAGCGTAGTCGCGGGGGCTGAAGCTTTCTTT,CASSVVAGAEAFF
TRBD1,TRBJ2-1,many,TRBV6-4,TGTGCCAGCAGTGCGAAGCCCGGGACAGGGGGTAATGAGCAGTTCTTC,CASSAKPGTGGNEQFF
-,TRBJ1-5,few,TRBV30,TGTGCCTGGAGTGTACGGGGGGGCTGGCAGCCCCAGCATTTT,CAWSVRGGWQPQHF
-,TRBJ1-1,once,TRBV30,TGTGCCTGGAGTGTTCACAAAAACACTGAAGCTTTCTTT,CAWSVHKNTEAFF
TRBD1,TRBJ2-7,-,TRBV3-1/TRBV3-2,TGTGCCAGCAGCCCCGGGACAGGCAGCTCCTACGAGCAGTACTTC,CASSPGTGSSYEQYF
TRBD1,TRBJ2-4,medium-sized,TRBV2,TGTGCCAGCAGAAAAGACAGGGGGGGGACCAAAAACATTCAGTACTTC,CASRKDRGGTKNIQYF
TRBD2,TRBJ2-1,-,TRBV9,TGTGCCAGCAGCGTAGGGGGTAGCGGGGCTTACAATGAGCAGTTCTTC,CASSVGGSGAYNEQFF
-,TRBJ1-4,-,TRBV18,TGTGCCAGCTCACCCCCGAGCATTGAAAAACTGTTTTTT,CASSPPSIEKLFF